This TCR beta chain was documented in a study of tissue T cells after allogeneic stem cell transplantation. Sequencing used immunoSEQ multiplex PCR; TCRdb keeps in-frame clones, though not all of them. This table holds about 2,000 clones, less than 70% found once. General study findings and limits: Shared clones across patients were few; motif clustering revealed tissue-specific shared signatures.

CDR1 and CDR2 (germline): SGHTA, FQGTGA. CDR3 length equals 13 residues. Trimming removed 1 base from V and 6 bases from J, with 6 bases in between. On this clone itself: Its target is unknown.

This research-autopsy study prospectively enrolled adult allogeneic hematopoietic cell transplant recipients with steroid-refractory graft-versus-host disease. Sequencing was performed on transverse colon tissue, taken at autopsy. The chain uses TRBV7-3 and TRBJ2-2; the D is unclear. The TCR comes from a male patient at least 60 years old with steroid-refractory graft-versus-host disease after an allogeneic stem cell transplant. Part of the T cells may come from the graft donor. CDR3 DNA sequence: TGTGCCAGCAGCTTAAGGGGTCCCGGGGAGCTGTTTTTT. Residues: CASSLRGPGELFF.